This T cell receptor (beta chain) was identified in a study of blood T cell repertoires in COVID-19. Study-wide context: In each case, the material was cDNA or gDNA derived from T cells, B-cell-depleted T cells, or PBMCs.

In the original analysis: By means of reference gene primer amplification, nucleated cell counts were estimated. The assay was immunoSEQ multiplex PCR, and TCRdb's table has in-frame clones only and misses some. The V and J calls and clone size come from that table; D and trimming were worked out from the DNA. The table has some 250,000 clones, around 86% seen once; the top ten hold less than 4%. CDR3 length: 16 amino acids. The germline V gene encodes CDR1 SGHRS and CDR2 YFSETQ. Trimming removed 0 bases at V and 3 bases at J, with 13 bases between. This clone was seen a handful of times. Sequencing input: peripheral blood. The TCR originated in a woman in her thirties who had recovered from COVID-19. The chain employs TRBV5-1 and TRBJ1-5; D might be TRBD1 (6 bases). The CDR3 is CASSLEGGANNQPQHF. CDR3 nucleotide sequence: TGCGCCAGCAGCTTGGAAGGGGGGGCGAACAATCAGCCCCAGCATTTT.